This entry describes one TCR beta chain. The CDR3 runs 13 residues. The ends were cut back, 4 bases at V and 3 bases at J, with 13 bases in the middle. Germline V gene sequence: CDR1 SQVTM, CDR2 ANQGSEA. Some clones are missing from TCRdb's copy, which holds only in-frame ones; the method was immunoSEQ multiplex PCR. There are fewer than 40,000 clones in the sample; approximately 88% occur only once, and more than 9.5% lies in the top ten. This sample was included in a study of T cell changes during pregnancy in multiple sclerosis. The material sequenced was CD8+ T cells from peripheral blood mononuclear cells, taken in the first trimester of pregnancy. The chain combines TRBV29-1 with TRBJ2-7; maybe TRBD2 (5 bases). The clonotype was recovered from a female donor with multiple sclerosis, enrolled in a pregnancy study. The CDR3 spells CSVGYGEGYEQYF. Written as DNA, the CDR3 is TGCAGCGTTGGGTACGGCGAGGGCTACGAGCAGTACTTC.